These 21 T cell receptor beta chains were sequenced from one sample in a study of shared clonotypes between healthy human individuals. Sequencing used immunoSEQ multiplex PCR; TCRdb keeps in-frame clones, though not all of them. The data show 2 million to 2.5 million clones, approximately 95% seen once. The sequenced sample consisted of naive CD4+ T cells from PBMCs. This sample's subset: CD45RA+ positively selected. All receptors come from a man younger than 35 in good health. Some clones in this sample may be carry-over from other donors' samples.

The rearrangement links TRBV18 to TRBJ1-2, with 7 bases lining up with TRBD1. CDR1 and CDR2 from the germline V gene are KGHSH and LQKENI. V shed 9 bases and J 2 bases; nucleotides not matched to a gene: 15. The length of the CDR3 is 16 residues. The CDR3 spells CASSNYRDRENYGYTF. The CDR3 DNA is TGTGCCAGTTCAAATTACCGGGACAGAGAGAACTATGGCTACACCTTC.

This clone was picked up a small number of times. This sequence joins TRBV28 and TRBJ1-2, with 10 bases lining up with TRBD1. The CDR3 totals 15 residues. The germline V gene encodes CDR1 MDHEN and CDR2 SYDVKM. V dropped 6 bases and J dropped 9; count of bases not matched to a gene: 13. DNA for the CDR3: TGTGCCAGCAGCGCAGCGGGACAGGGGACGTGGAGCTACACCTTC. Protein: CASSAAGQGTWSYTF.

This sequence joins TRBV5-5 and TRBJ1-2; a possible D gene is TRBD1 (5 bases). V lost 7 bases and J 7 bases, leaving 23 bases between the germline ends. The CDR3 totals 15 residues. The germline gives CDR1 SGHKS, CDR2 YYEKEE (reference sequence). The chain's CDR3 is CASSRVRRSQGGYTF. CDR3 bases: TGTGCCAGCTCTAGAGTTCGCCGGAGCCAGGGTGGCTACACCTTC.

CDR3 protein: CASSRTGPNEKLFF. CDR3 DNA sequence: TGTGCCAGCAGTCGGACAGGGCCTAATGAAAAACTGTTTTTT. The genes are TRBV27 and TRBJ1-4; 8 nucleotides align to TRBD1. V lost 5 bases to trimming and J lost 3 bases; unmatched junction nucleotides: 2. The CDR3 extends over 14 amino acids. CDR1 and CDR2 from the germline V gene are MNHEY and SMNVEV (reference sequence).

The chain carries TRBV7-6 and TRBJ1-4; D gene ambiguous. CDR3 length equals 13 residues. CDR1 and CDR2 (germline): SGHVS, FNYEAQ. Trimming left V 5 bases short and J 8 bases short, with 12 bases between. The CDR3 sequence: CASSPRGPEKLFF. DNA for the CDR3: TGTGCCAGCAGCCCCCGAGGTCCGGAAAAACTGTTTTTT.

J is TRBJ2-7 and V is TRBV7-9; a weak D match, TRBD1 (6 bases). The CDR3 sequence is 15 residues long. The germline gives CDR1 SEHNR, CDR2 FQNEAQ (reference sequence). The V gene lost 1 base and the J gene lost 5 bases, with 15 bases spanning the gap. The CDR3 sequence is CASSLGAGADHEQYF. The CDR3 DNA reads as TGTGCCAGCAGCTTAGGGGCAGGGGCAGATCACGAGCAGTACTTC.

J is TRBJ2-5 and V is TRBV5-1; 7 bases fit TRBD1. The ends lost 1 base at V and 1 base at J; junction bases unmatched: 13. Per germline, CDR1 SGHRS and CDR2 YFSETQ. The CDR3 is made up of 18 amino acids. The CDR3 spells CASSLFVLAGQAQETQYF. Written as DNA, the CDR3 is TGCGCCAGCAGCTTGTTTGTGCTCGCCGGACAGGCCCAAGAGACCCAGTACTTC. The whole variable domain, filled in from reference TRBV5-1 and TRBJ2-5, reads KAGVTQTPRYLIKTRGQQVTLSCSPISGHRSVSWYQQTPGQGLQFLFEYFSETQRNKGNFPGRFSGRQFSNSRSEMNVSTLELGDSALYLCASSLFVLAGQAQETQYFGPGTRLLVL.

The J gene is TRBJ2-5, the V gene TRBV5-1; no definite D call. The V end lost 0 bases, the J end lost 5 bases, and 11 bases lay between the germline ends. The CDR3 is 14 residues long. Germline-derived CDR1 and CDR2 are SGHRS and YFSETQ. DNA for the CDR3: TGCGCCAGCAGCTTGGGAAGGTCATGGGAGACCCAGTACTTC. This gives the protein CASSLGRSWETQYF.

This clone was picked up a small number of times. DNA for the CDR3: TGTGCCAGCAGCCTAAACATGAACACTGAAGCTTTCTTT. Translated: CASSLNMNTEAFF. This chain uses TRBV14 with TRBJ1-1; D is ambiguous. The germline V gene encodes CDR1 SGHDN and CDR2 FVKESK. The CDR3 consists of 13 residues. V was trimmed by 4 bases and J by 0 bases, leaving 6 bases between them.

The chain employs TRBV27 and TRBJ2-4; D call uncertain. The V end was cut by 4 bases, the J end by 0 bases, with 7 bases between. The V gene's germline CDR1 is MNHEY and CDR2 SMNVEV (reference sequence). This CDR3 region has 14 residues. The CDR3 DNA is TGTGCCAGCAGTTCCCCCATAGCCAAAAACATTCAGTACTTC. This sequence encodes CASSSPIAKNIQYF.

The chain uses TRBV5-1 and TRBJ1-2; tentatively, D is TRBD1 (5 bases). The CDR3 totals 17 residues. V lost 0 bases and J lost 4, with 19 bases in between. CDR1 and CDR2 from the germline V gene are SGHRS and YFSETQ. As DNA, the CDR3 is TGCGCCAGCAGCTTGGGAGTTGGGGCAGAAAGATTCTATGGCTACACCTTC. Its protein is CASSLGVGAERFYGYTF.

The sample holds a few counts of this clone. The chain links TRBV2 to TRBJ1-1, with TRBD1 matching over 8 bases. The CDR3 has 14 amino acids. The germline V gene has CDR1 SNHLY and CDR2 FYNNEI. V trimming: 7 bases; J trimming: 3 bases; junction bases outside the gene matches: 7. CDR3 sequence: CASITDRGHTEAFF. The CDR3 nucleotides are TGTGCCAGCATTACCGACAGGGGCCACACTGAAGCTTTCTTT.

The chain joins TRBV19 to TRBJ2-7, with D perhaps TRBD1 (6 bases). Germline CDR1 reads LNHDA; CDR2 reads SQIVND (reference sequence). The CDR3 has 15 residues. V shed 7 bases and J shed 2 bases, with 18 bases lying between them. This CDR3 is CASTRQATGPYEQYF. In nucleotides, the CDR3 is TGTGCCAGTACCCGACAGGCAACCGGACCCTACGAGCAGTACTTC.

The J gene is TRBJ2-7, the V gene TRBV5-1, with 9 bases lining up with TRBD1. This CDR3 region has 16 residues. Germline CDR1 reads SGHRS; CDR2 reads YFSETQ. The J segment lost 12 bases and the V segment lost 0 bases, leaving 16 bases of the junction unmatched. The CDR3 sequence: CASSLALTTGQGVWYF. DNA for the CDR3: TGCGCCAGCAGCTTGGCCCTGACAACGGGACAGGGTGTTTGGTACTTC.

Here the CDR3 DNA reads TGCAGCGTTGAAGGTCTGACTATGAACACTGAAGCTTTCTTT. Translation: CSVEGLTMNTEAFF. The genes are TRBV29-1 and TRBJ1-1; D gene unclear. The germline V gene encodes CDR1 SQVTM and CDR2 ANQGSEA. CDR3 length: 14 amino acids. Trimming removed 1 base at V and 0 bases at J, with 9 bases between.

CDR3 sequence reads: CASSTHSSRGTNTGELFF. CDR3 bases: TGTGCCAGCAGCACCCACTCTTCGAGGGGGACGAACACCGGGGAGCTGTTTTTT. J is TRBJ2-2 and V is TRBV9, with TRBD1 as a possible D gene (6 bases). Germline V gene sequence: CDR1 SGDLS, CDR2 YYNGEE. CDR3 size: 18 residues. V shed 4 bases and J shed 0 bases, with 19 bases lying between them.

Only one count was recorded for this clone. The chain carries TRBV11-3 and TRBJ2-3, with 7 positions matching TRBD1. V trimming: 3 bases; J trimming: 3 bases; junction bases outside the gene matches: 6. Germline values: CDR1 SGHNT, CDR2 YENEEA. This CDR3 contains 15 residues. DNA for the CDR3: TGTGCCAGCAGCTTTTCAGGGGGTGGTACAGATACGCAGTATTTT. It specifies CASSFSGGGTDTQYF. Complete variable domain (other parts from reference TRBV11-3 and TRBJ2-3): EAGVVQSPRYKIIEKKQPVAFWCNPISGHNTLYWYLQNLGQGPELLIRYENEEAVDDSQLPKDRFSAERLKGVDSTLKIQPAELGDSAVYLCASSFSGGGTDTQYFGPGTRLTVL.

Only one count was recorded for this clone. The J gene is TRBJ1-5, the V gene TRBV19; the D is unclear. Germline loops: CDR1 LNHDA, CDR2 SQIVND (reference sequence). The CDR3 spans 14 residues. V lost 4 bases and J 3 bases, leaving 10 bases between the germline ends. CDR3 bases: TGTGCCAGTAGTAGGGCCCTTCCCAATCAGCCCCAGCATTTT. As protein: CASSRALPNQPQHF.

The V call is TRBV7-2, the J call TRBJ2-1; maybe TRBD2 (6 bases). Per the germline V gene, CDR1 is SGHTA and CDR2 is FQGNSA. The CDR3 is 18 residues long. The ends were cut back, 0 bases at V and 0 bases at J, with 15 bases in the middle. The CDR3 DNA reads TGTGCCAGCAGCTTAGCGGGACTGACAATGAGCTCCTACAATGAGCAGTTCTTC. Amino acids: CASSLAGLTMSSYNEQFF.

The J gene is TRBJ2-7, the V gene TRBV19; 8 bases align to TRBD1. CDR1 is LNHDA and CDR2 is SQIVND in the germline V gene (reference sequence). This CDR3 is built from 15 residues. The junction had 4 bases not matched to a gene; V was cut back by 1 base and J by 2 bases. CDR3 bases: TGTGCCAGTAGTATAGTAGGGACAGGAACCTACGAGCAGTACTTC. Amino acid sequence: CASSIVGTGTYEQYF.

The rearrangement uses TRBV7-6 and TRBJ2-1; no clear D gene. The CDR3 length is 13 residues. Trimming cost V 1 base and J 7 bases, with 8 bases left between them. Germline V gene lookup returns CDR1 SGHVS and CDR2 FNYEAQ. The CDR3 DNA reads TGTGCCAGCAGCTTAGGGGCCAAGAATGAGCAGTTCTTC. As protein: CASSLGAKNEQFF.